This T cell receptor beta chain was captured by sequencing in a study of Tregs in tolerant kidney transplant recipients. Here immunoSEQ multiplex PCR was the method, and the copy in TCRdb shows in-frame clones only, minus some. The sample holds 70,000 to 95,000 clones, approximately 89% seen once. With V trimmed by 5 bases and J by 5 bases, 12 bases remained unmatched. The germline gives CDR1 SGHTA, CDR2 FQGNSA. This CDR3 contains 16 residues. This chain connects TRBV7-2 to TRBJ2-3; 8 bases agree with TRBD2. This TCR came from a human donor who received a combined kidney and bone marrow transplant. Source: Tregs from blood, taken before the transplant. CDR3 sequence (DNA): TGTGCCAGCAGCCAAACTAGCGGAGGCGCAATAGATACGCAGTATTTT. Translated: CASSQTSGGAIDTQYF.